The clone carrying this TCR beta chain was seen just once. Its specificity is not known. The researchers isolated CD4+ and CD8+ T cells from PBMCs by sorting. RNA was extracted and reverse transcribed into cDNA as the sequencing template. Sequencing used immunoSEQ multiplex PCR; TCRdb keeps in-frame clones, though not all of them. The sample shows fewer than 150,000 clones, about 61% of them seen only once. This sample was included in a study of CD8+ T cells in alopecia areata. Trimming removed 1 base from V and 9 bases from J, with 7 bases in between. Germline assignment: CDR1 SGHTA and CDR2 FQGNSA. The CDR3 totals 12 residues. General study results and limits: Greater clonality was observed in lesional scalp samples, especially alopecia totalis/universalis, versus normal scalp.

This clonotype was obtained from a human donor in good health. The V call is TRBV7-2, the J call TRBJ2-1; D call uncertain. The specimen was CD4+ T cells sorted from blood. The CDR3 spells CASSLGPREQFF. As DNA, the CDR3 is TGTGCCAGCAGCTTAGGCCCCCGTGAGCAGTTCTTC.